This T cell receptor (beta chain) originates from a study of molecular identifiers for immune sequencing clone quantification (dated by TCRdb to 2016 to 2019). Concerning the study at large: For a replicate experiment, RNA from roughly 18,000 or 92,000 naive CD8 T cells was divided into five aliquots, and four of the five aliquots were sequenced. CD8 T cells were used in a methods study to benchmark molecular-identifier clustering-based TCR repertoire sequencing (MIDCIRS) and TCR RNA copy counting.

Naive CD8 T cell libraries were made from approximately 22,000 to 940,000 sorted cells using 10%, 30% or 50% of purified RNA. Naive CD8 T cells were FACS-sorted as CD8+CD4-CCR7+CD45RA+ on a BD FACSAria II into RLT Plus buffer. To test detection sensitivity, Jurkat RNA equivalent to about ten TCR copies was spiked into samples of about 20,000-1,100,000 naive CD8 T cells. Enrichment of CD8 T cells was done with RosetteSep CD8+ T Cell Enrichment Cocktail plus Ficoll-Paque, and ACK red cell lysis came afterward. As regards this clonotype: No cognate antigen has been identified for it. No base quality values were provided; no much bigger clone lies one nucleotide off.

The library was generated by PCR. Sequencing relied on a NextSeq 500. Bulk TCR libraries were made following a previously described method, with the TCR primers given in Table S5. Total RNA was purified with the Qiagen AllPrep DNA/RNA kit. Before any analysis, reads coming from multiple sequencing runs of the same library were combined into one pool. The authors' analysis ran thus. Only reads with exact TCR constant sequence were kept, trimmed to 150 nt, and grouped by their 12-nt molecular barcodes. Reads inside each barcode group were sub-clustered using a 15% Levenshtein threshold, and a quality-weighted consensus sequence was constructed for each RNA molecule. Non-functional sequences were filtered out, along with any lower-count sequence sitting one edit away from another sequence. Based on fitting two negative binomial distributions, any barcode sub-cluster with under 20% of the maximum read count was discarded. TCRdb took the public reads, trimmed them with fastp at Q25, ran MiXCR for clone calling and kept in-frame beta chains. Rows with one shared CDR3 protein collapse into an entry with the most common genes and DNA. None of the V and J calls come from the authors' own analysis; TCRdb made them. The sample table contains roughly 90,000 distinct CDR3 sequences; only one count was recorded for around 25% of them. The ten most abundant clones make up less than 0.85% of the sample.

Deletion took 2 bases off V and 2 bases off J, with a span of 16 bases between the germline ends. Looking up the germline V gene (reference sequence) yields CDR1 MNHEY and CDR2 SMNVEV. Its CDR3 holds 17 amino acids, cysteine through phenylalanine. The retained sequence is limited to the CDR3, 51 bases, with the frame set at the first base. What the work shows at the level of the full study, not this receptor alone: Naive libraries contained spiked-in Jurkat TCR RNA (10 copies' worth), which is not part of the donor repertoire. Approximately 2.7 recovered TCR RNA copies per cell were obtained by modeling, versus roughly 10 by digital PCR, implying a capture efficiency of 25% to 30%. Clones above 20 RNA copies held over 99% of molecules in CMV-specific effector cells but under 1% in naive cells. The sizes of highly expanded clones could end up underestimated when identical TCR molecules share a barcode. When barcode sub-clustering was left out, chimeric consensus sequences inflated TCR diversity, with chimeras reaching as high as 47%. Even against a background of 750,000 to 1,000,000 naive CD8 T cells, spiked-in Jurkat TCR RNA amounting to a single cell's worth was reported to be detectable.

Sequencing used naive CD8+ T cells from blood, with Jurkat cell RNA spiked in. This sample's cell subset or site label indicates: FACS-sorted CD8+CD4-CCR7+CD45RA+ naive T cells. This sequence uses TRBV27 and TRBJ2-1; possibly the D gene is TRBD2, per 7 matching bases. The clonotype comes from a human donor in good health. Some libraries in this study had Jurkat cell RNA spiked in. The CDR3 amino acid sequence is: CASSLLLAEGAYNEQFF. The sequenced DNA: TGTGCCAGCAGTTTACTTCTAGCGGAGGGGGCCTACAATGAGCAGTTCTTC.